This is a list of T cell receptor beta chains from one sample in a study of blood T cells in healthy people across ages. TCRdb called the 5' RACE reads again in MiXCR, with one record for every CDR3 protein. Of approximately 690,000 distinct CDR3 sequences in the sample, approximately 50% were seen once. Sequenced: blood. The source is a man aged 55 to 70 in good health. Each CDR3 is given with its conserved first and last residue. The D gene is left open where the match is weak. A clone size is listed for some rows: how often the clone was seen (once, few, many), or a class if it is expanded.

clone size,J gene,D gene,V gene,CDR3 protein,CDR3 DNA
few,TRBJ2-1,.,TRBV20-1,CSAWAGTYNEQFF,TGCAGTGCGTGGGCAGGGACCTACAATGAGCAGTTCTTC
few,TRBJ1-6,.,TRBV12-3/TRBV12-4,CASSPHRAGSPLHF,TGTGCCAGCAGCCCTCACAGGGCTGGCTCACCCCTCCACTTT
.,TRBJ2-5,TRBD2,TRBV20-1,CSPLASGQETQYF,TGCAGCCCCCTGGCTAGCGGGCAAGAGACCCAGTACTTC
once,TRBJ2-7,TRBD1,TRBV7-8,CASSQRQGAYNEQYF,TGTGCCAGCAGCCAGAGACAGGGGGCTTACAATGAGCAGTACTTC
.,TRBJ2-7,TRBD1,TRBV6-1,CASRTGDSYEQYF,TGTGCCAGCAGGACAGGGGATTCCTACGAGCAGTACTTC
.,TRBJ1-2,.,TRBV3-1,CASSPMGDYGYTF,TGTGCCAGCAGTCCCATGGGGGACTATGGCTACACCTTC
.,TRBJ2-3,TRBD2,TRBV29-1,CSASGGSAGTDTQYF,TGCAGCGCCAGCGGGGGGTCTGCGGGCACAGATACGCAGTATTTT
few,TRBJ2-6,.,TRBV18,CASSTTKVGDSGANVLTF,TGTGCCAGCTCAACCACCAAAGTTGGCGACTCTGGGGCCAACGTCCTGACTTTC
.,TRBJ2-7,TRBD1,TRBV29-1,CSVRSPQGACEQYF,TGCAGCGTAAGATCCCCACAGGGGGCGTGCGAGCAGTACTTC
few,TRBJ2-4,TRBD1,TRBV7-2,CASRLGRAGGNIQYF,TGTGCCAGCAGACTAGGTCGGGCAGGGGGAAACATTCAGTACTTC
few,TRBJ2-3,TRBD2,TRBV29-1,CSVEGGLAGGLSTDTQYF,TGCAGCGTTGAAGGGGGACTAGCGGGGGGTCTAAGCACAGATACGCAGTATTTT
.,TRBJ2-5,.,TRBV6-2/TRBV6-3,CASRSLPRDQETQYF,TGTGCCAGCAGATCACTGCCGAGGGACCAAGAGACCCAGTACTTC
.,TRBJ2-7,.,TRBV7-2,CASSLDSQSSYEQYF,TGTGCCAGCAGCCTCGACTCCCAAAGCTCCTACGAGCAGTACTTC
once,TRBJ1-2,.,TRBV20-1,CSARVGGLYYGYTF,TGCAGTGCTAGAGTTGGGGGGCTGTACTATGGCTACACCTTC
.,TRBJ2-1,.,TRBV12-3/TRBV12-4,CASSPRWENNEQFF,TGTGCCAGCAGCCCTAGGTGGGAAAACAATGAGCAGTTCTTC
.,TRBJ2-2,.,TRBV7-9,CASSTRTANTGELFF,TGTGCCAGCAGCACCCGGACAGCGAACACCGGGGAGCTGTTTTTT
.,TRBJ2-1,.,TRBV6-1,CASSRRGDYNEQFF,TGTGCCAGCAGTAGGCGTGGAGACTACAATGAGCAGTTCTTC
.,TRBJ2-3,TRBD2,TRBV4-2,CASSQGHGVRGGGDTQYF,TGTGCCAGCAGCCAAGGCCACGGTGTACGCGGGGGGGGAGATACGCAGTATTTT
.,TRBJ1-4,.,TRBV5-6,CASSPEPGDEKLFF,TGTGCCAGCAGCCCAGAGCCGGGGGACGAAAAACTGTTTTTT
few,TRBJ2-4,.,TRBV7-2,CASGRVLAKNIQYF,TGTGCCTCTGGGCGGGTGTTGGCCAAAAACATTCAGTACTTC
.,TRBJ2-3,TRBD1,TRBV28,CASSRQGFTDTQYF,TGTGCTAGCAGTAGACAGGGATTCACAGATACGCAGTATTTT
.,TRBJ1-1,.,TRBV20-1,CSARDWAKVTVYEAFF,TGCAGTGCTAGAGATTGGGCGAAAGTGACAGTATATGAAGCTTTCTTT
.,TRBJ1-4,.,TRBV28,CASRNLNEKLFF,TGTGCCAGCAGAAACTTAAATGAAAAACTGTTTTTT
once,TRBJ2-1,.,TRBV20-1,CSSGLTPYNEQFF,TGCAGTTCGGGCCTGACCCCGTACAATGAGCAGTTCTTC
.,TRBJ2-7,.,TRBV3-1,CASSQNQDRYEQYF,TGTGCCAGCAGCCAAAACCAGGACCGATACGAGCAGTACTTC
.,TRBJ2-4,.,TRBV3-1,CASSQDFGGKNIQYF,TGTGCCAGCAGCCAAGATTTTGGCGGCAAAAACATTCAGTACTTC
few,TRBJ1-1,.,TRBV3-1,CASSVPPNTEAFF,TGTGCCAGCAGCGTTCCTCCGAACACTGAAGCTTTCTTT
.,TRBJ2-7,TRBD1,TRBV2,CASRFGQDTYEQYF,TGTGCCAGCAGATTCGGACAGGATACCTACGAGCAGTACTTC
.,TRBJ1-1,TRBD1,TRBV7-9,CASSSFRPRGLETEAFF,TGTGCCAGCAGCTCTTTTCGCCCCAGGGGGCTGGAAACTGAAGCTTTCTTT
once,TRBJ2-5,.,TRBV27,CASSTSREQETQYF,TGTGCCAGCAGCACTAGCAGGGAACAAGAGACCCAGTACTTC
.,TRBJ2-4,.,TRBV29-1,CSAEWGEDIQYF,TGCAGCGCCGAGTGGGGGGAGGACATTCAGTACTTC
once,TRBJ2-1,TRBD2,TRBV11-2,CASSLPLAGKNNEQFF,TGTGCCAGCAGTCTCCCACTAGCGGGGAAAAACAATGAGCAGTTCTTC
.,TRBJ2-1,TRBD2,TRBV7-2,CASSRVGTRMHEQFF,TGTGCCAGCTCTAGGGTCGGGACTAGAATGCATGAGCAGTTCTTC
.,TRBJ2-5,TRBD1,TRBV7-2,CASTLRPGQGEGQYF,TGTGCCAGCACCCTAAGGCCGGGACAGGGGGAAGGGCAGTACTTC
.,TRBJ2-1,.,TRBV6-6,CASSYAGNNEQFF,TGTGCCAGCAGTTACGCGGGAAACAATGAGCAGTTCTTC
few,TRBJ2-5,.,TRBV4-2,CASSQPPGTGLGEQYF,TGTGCCAGCAGCCAACCTCCCGGTACGGGGCTCGGGGAGCAGTACTTC
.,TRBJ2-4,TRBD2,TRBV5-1,CASSLGDLAGADIQYF,TGCGCCAGCAGCTTGGGGGATTTAGCGGGGGCGGACATTCAGTACTTC
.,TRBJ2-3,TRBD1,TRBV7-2,CASSQRGLNTDTQYF,TGTGCCAGCAGCCAAAGGGGGCTGAACACAGATACGCAGTATTTT
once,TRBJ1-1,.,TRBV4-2,CASSPLKMNTEAFF,TGTGCCAGCAGCCCTCTCAAGATGAACACTGAAGCTTTCTTT
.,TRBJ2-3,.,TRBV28,CASPPPGSRYTDTQYF,TGTGCCAGCCCTCCCCCGGGCAGTAGGTATACAGATACACAGTATTTT
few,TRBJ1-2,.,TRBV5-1,CASSHQGQTDYGYTF,TGCGCCAGCAGCCACCAAGGACAGACTGACTATGGCTACACCTTC
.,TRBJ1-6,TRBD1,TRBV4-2,CASSPPRQGRSPLHF,TGTGCCAGCAGCCCCCCACGACAGGGACGATCACCCCTCCACTTT
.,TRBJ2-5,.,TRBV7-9,CASSPVRPQETQYF,TGTGCCAGCAGCCCCGTGCGGCCACAAGAGACCCAGTACTTC
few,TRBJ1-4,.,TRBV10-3,CAISESGEGEKLFF,TGTGCCATCAGTGAGTCCGGAGAGGGTGAAAAACTGTTTTTT
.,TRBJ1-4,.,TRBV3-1,CASSEGTGEGKLFF,TGTGCCAGCAGCGAAGGGACGGGAGAAGGAAAACTGTTTTTT
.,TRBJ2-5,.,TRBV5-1,CASSFTRQETQYF,TGCGCCAGCAGCTTTACGAGGCAAGAGACCCAGTACTTC
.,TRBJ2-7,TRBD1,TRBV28,CASSPGQGCEQYF,TGTGCCAGCAGTCCCGGACAGGGGTGCGAGCAGTACTTC
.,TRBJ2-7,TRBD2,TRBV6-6,CASSYAASGAYEQYF,TGTGCCAGCAGTTACGCGGCTAGCGGGGCGTACGAGCAGTACTTC
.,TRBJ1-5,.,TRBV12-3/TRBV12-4,CASSFHGRARPQHF,TGTGCCAGCAGTTTTCACGGGAGGGCGCGGCCCCAGCATTTT
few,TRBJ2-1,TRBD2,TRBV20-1,CSARDPLAGTSYNEQFF,TGCAGTGCTAGAGACCCACTAGCGGGGACCTCCTACAATGAGCAGTTCTTC
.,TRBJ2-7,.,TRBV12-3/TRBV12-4,CASSLEPATSYEQYF,TGTGCCAGCAGTTTGGAACCAGCTACCTCCTACGAGCAGTACTTC
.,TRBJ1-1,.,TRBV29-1,CSVSQGLGTEAFF,TGCAGCGTTTCTCAGGGTTTAGGCACTGAAGCTTTCTTT
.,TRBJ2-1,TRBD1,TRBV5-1,CASSLGTGFISEQFF,TGCGCCAGCAGCTTGGGGACAGGTTTTATAAGTGAGCAGTTCTTC
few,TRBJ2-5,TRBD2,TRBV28,CASSSTSGGAQYF,TGTGCCAGCAGTTCGACTAGCGGGGGTGCCCAGTACTTC